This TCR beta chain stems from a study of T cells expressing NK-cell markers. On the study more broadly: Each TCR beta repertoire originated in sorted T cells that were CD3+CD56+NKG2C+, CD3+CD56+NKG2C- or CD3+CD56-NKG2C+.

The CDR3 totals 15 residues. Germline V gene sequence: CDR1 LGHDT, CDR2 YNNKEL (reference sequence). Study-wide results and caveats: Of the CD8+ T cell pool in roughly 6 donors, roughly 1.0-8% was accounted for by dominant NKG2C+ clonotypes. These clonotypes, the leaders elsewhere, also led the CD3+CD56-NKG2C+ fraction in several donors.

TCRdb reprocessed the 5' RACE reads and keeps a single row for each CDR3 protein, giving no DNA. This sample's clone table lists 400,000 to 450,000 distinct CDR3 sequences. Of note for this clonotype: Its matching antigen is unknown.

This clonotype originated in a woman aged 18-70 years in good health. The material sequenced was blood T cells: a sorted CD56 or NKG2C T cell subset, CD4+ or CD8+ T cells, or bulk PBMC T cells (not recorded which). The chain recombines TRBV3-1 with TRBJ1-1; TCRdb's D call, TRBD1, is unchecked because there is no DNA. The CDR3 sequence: CASSQRQGPYPEAFF.